Presented here are 21 T cell receptor beta chains from one specimen sequenced in a study of T-cell memory formation after mild COVID-19. One entry per CDR3 protein results from TCRdb running MiXCR on the 5' RACE reads. The sample lists some 450,000 distinct CDR3 sequences; approximately 18% were seen once. Input material: PBMCs or a T cell subset sorted from them (not recorded which). The source of these receptors is a man between 18 and 29 years old who had mild COVID-19 (a few samples of this study predate the infection). Cell type and time point are not known.

There are a few counts of this clonotype. The V call is TRBV2, the J call TRBJ2-1, with 16 bases lining up with TRBD2. Unmatched junction bases numbered 12, after V lost 9 bases and J lost 7 bases. Germline V gives CDR1 SNHLY, CDR2 FYNNEI. The CDR3 runs 17 residues. CDR3 amino acids: CASPPGTSGGAGNEQFF. In DNA form, the CDR3 reads TGTGCCAGTCCCCCTGGGACTAGCGGGGGGGCCGGGAATGAGCAGTTCTTC.

This clonotype was counted only a few times. The chain uses TRBV10-3 and TRBJ2-7, with D maybe TRBD2 (6 bases). Germline-derived CDR1 and CDR2 are ENHRY and SYGVKD. The ends were cut back, 6 bases at V and 2 bases at J, with 11 bases in the middle. CDR3 length: 13 residues. Here the CDR3 DNA reads TGTGCCATCAGGGGGGGTCTAGCCTACGAGCAGTACTTC. Its translation is CAIRGGLAYEQYF.

This clonotype was recorded at least ten times. This chain joins TRBV10-3 and TRBJ2-5; a possible D gene is TRBD1 (6 bases). V was shortened by 6 bases and J by 2 bases, with 13 bases between the two germline ends. Germline V gene data show CDR1 as ENHRY and CDR2 as SYGVKD. The CDR3 runs to 14 residues. The CDR3 region is CAISLSTGQETQYF. DNA for the CDR3: TGTGCCATCAGCCTATCGACAGGACAAGAGACCCAGTACTTC.

At least ten counts were recorded for this clonotype. The chain carries TRBV7-8 and TRBJ2-5, with D hard to call. V was cut by 1 base and J by 2 bases, with 8 bases left in between. CDR1 SGHVS and CDR2 FQNEAQ come from the germline V gene. The CDR3 has 14 amino acids. The CDR3 sequence is CASSLGVGQETQYF. The CDR3, as DNA: TGTGCCAGCAGCTTAGGTGTAGGACAAGAGACCCAGTACTTC. Full variable domain (missing parts from reference TRBV7-8 and TRBJ2-5): GAGVSQSPRYKVAKRGQDVALRCDPISGHVSLFWYQQALGQGPEFLTYFQNEAQLDKSGLPSDRFFAERPEGSVSTLKIQRTQQEDSAVYLCASSLGVGQETQYFGPGTRLLVL.

The sample holds a few counts of this clonotype. The J gene is TRBJ2-7, the V gene TRBV7-6, with D possibly being TRBD1 (5 bases). The CDR3 runs to 13 residues. Trimming pared 2 bases from V and 12 bases from J, leaving 17 bases between. The germline V gene has CDR1 SGHVS and CDR2 FNYEAQ. This CDR3 reads CASSLRGLVDVYF. Here the CDR3 DNA reads TGTGCCAGCAGCTTAAGGGGCCTAGTCGATGTGTACTTC. The complete variable domain, with remaining parts taken from reference TRBV7-6 and TRBJ2-7, reads GAGVSQSPRYKVTKRGQDVALRCDPISGHVSLYWYRQALGQGPEFLTYFNYEAQQDKSGLPNDRFSAERPEGSISTLTIQRTEQRDSAMYRCASSLRGLVDVYFGPGTRLTVT.

The chain carries TRBV29-1 and TRBJ2-5; 9 bases line up with TRBD2. The CDR3 totals 14 residues. Germline CDR1 and CDR2: SQVTM and ANQGSEA. V gave up 0 bases and J gave up 6 bases; unmatched junction bases: 5. CDR3 sequence: CSVEEAGGSKTQYF. The CDR3 region has the DNA TGCAGCGTTGAAGAGGCGGGGGGGTCTAAGACCCAGTACTTC.

This clonotype was observed at least ten times. J is TRBJ2-3 and V is TRBV19, with 11 nucleotides matching TRBD2. Germline-derived CDR1 and CDR2 are LNHDA and SQIVND (reference sequence). The ends lost 6 bases at V and 1 base at J; junction bases unmatched: 6. The CDR3 length is 16 residues. CDR3 DNA sequence: TGTGCCAGTAGCCTCCTAGCGGGGGGACGCACAGATACGCAGTATTTT. This sequence encodes CASSLLAGGRTDTQYF.

This rearrangement joins TRBV7-6 to TRBJ2-1; 8 bases align to TRBD2. With 6 bases clipped from V and 0 bases from J, the junction kept 7 bases outside the gene matches. The CDR3 length is 16 residues. Germline V gives CDR1 SGHVS, CDR2 FNYEAQ. CDR3 loop: CASSEQRGGSYNEQFF. CDR3 nucleotide sequence: TGTGCCAGCAGTGAACAACGGGGGGGCTCCTACAATGAGCAGTTCTTC. Full variable domain (missing parts from reference TRBV7-6 and TRBJ2-1): GAGVSQSPRYKVTKRGQDVALRCDPISGHVSLYWYRQALGQGPEFLTYFNYEAQQDKSGLPNDRFSAERPEGSISTLTIQRTEQRDSAMYRCASSEQRGGSYNEQFFGPGTRLTVL.

A few counts support this clonotype. CDR3 DNA: TGTGCCAGCAGTACGACTCCCTCCGCCGACGAGCAGTACTTC. Translated: CASSTTPSADEQYF. V gene TRBV6-1 combines with J gene TRBJ2-7; D is undetermined. Trimming pared 5 bases from V and 5 bases from J, leaving 16 bases between. The CDR3 spans 14 residues. Germline CDR1 and CDR2: MNHNS and SASEGT.

This clonotype was seen only a few times. This chain connects TRBV12-3 or TRBV12-4 to TRBJ2-5; D unresolved. CDR3 size: 15 residues. Trimming removed 6 bases at V and 4 bases at J, with 18 bases between. The CDR3 DNA is TGTGCCAGCAGCCCGGTTGACTCCTTAGCAGAGACCCAGTACTTC. As protein: CASSPVDSLAETQYF.

This clonotype was seen ten or more times. This rearrangement joins TRBV4-3 to TRBJ1-2, with 9 bases lining up with TRBD1. V trimming: 1 base; J trimming: 2 bases; junction bases outside the gene matches: 5. CDR1 is LGHNA and CDR2 is YSLEER in the germline V gene. CDR3 length equals 16 residues. In nucleotides, the CDR3 is TGCGCCAGCAGCCAAGCGTCGGGACAGGGAAACTATGGCTACACCTTC. It encodes CASSQASGQGNYGYTF.

The chain couples TRBV6-2 or TRBV6-3 to TRBJ1-5, with D hard to call. Trimming removed 4 bases from V and 0 bases from J, with 10 bases in between. The length of the CDR3 is 15 residues. Germline CDR1 and CDR2: MNHEY and SVGEGT. The CDR3 spells CASSWTTFSNQPQHF. CDR3 coding DNA: TGTGCCAGCAGTTGGACGACCTTTAGCAATCAGCCCCAGCATTTT.

The chain couples TRBV4-3 to TRBJ1-5; weak D call: TRBD1 (5 bases). Trimming pared 1 base from V and 7 bases from J, leaving 14 bases between. Germline V CDR1 and CDR2: LGHNA, YSLEER. The length of the CDR3 is 15 residues. The CDR3 here is CASSQGAGWGQPQHF. The CDR3, as DNA: TGCGCCAGCAGCCAAGGTGCGGGATGGGGCCAGCCCCAGCATTTT.

The genes are TRBV6-1 and TRBJ2-7; 9 nucleotides line up with TRBD2. The V segment lost 3 bases and the J segment 9 bases; nucleotides outside the gene matches: 12. The CDR3 spans 15 residues. Germline-derived CDR1 and CDR2 are MNHNS and SASEGT. The DNA for the CDR3 is TGTGCCAGCAGTGAGCCTAGCGGGGTAAAGTTCGGGCAGTACGTC. This codes for CASSEPSGVKFGQYV.

The table lists this clonotype with a few counts. The chain recombines TRBV4-1 with TRBJ1-4; 10 positions agree with TRBD1. Germline V gene sequence: CDR1 MGHRA, CDR2 YSYEKL. The CDR3 has 16 amino acids. The trim removed 4 bases at V and 5 bases at J, leaving 7 bases unmatched. CDR3 region: CASSRPPGQGNEKLFF. The DNA of the CDR3 is TGCGCCAGCAGCCGACCCCCGGGACAGGGGAATGAAAAACTGTTTTTT.

There are a few counts of this clonotype. This chain's CDR3 is CASSEGNGPGDTQYF. CDR3 bases: TGTGCCAGCAGCGAAGGTAACGGTCCGGGGGATACGCAGTATTTT. This chain joins TRBV11-2 and TRBJ2-3; tentatively, D is TRBD2 (5 bases). This CDR3 is 15 amino acids long. With 5 bases removed from V and 6 bases from J, the gap between germline ends came to 18 bases. Germline CDR1 reads SGHAT; CDR2 reads FQNNGV.

The CDR3 region has the DNA TGTGCCAGCAGCGTTGACAGGTTCACTGAAGCTTTCTTT. This gives the protein CASSVDRFTEAFF. The chain joins TRBV7-2 to TRBJ1-1, with D tentatively TRBD1 (6 bases). This CDR3 comprises 13 residues. The V and J ends lost 5 bases and 4 bases respectively, with 11 bases between them. Germline V lookup: CDR1 SGHTA, CDR2 FQGNSA.

The chain has TRBV4-3 and TRBJ2-5; D tentatively reads TRBD1 or TRBD2 (5 bases each). Germline CDR1 and CDR2: LGHNA and YSLEER. The V end lost 0 bases, the J end lost 5 bases, and 16 bases lay between the germline ends. CDR3 length: 16 residues. CDR3 amino acids: CASSQETGPSSETQYF. The CDR3 DNA reads TGCGCCAGCAGCCAAGAAACGGGACCATCTTCGGAGACCCAGTACTTC.

This clonotype was counted between two and nine times. V is TRBV3-1 and J is TRBJ2-4; 8 nucleotides align to TRBD1. V lost 4 bases to trimming and J lost 1 base; unmatched junction nucleotides: 6. Germline CDR1 and CDR2: LGHDT and YNNKEL (reference sequence). The CDR3 extends over 16 amino acids. The chain's CDR3 is CASSLTTGVAKNIQYF. In DNA, the CDR3 is TGTGCCAGCAGCCTAACGACAGGGGTGGCCAAAAACATTCAGTACTTC.

V and J are TRBV7-2 and TRBJ1-3; D not certain. V was shortened by 5 bases and J by 11 bases, with 19 bases between the two germline ends. The CDR3 is 14 residues long. Looked up from germline, CDR1 is SGHTA and CDR2 is FQGNSA. The CDR3 DNA sequence: TGTGCCAGCAGCCCCACGGGCTTTAGTCACTCCATATATTTT. This gives the protein CASSPTGFSHSIYF.

This clonotype was counted between two and nine times. The chain has TRBV20-1 and TRBJ2-7, with TRBD2 matching over 7 bases. The germline V gene encodes CDR1 DFQATT and CDR2 SNEGSKA (reference sequence). The CDR3 is 13 residues long. V was clipped by 3 bases and J by 3 bases; unmatched bases: 5. Here the CDR3 DNA reads TGCAGTGCTAGCTCGGGGGGTCTCTACGAGCAGTACGTC. This codes for CSASSGGLYEQYV.